This T cell receptor (beta chain) stems from a study of shared clonotypes between healthy human individuals (dated by TCRdb to 2018 to 2020). Regarding the complete study: The cohort included three men and a couple of women between 18 and 49 years of age. For each donor, CD4 naive and CD4 memory were each given three plates, CD8 naive was given two plates, and CD8 memory was given one plate. Blood TCR repertoires of a handful of healthy adults were deeply sequenced to estimate repertoire size and the extent of clonotype sharing between individuals. To increase sequencing depth and limit assay-specific biases, different laboratories used diverse techniques to prepare libraries and sequence TCR repertoires. Each donor's leukapheresis produced roughly between roughly 0.94 and 9.5 billion PBMCs. The paper as a whole reports these results and caveats: Based on pairwise subsampling, the degree of clonotype sharing among donors was expected to be affected by sequencing depth. Because the study included a small number of donors, the genetic and exposure-history diversity represented was limited. Naive subsets generally had larger estimated clonotype richness than memory subsets. Sampling was restricted to blood, and TCR repertoires in tissue are likely to differ from TCR repertoires in blood. Even with the large sequencing depth, rarefaction of the sorted-subset datasets indicated that sequencing was incomplete. Compared with non-shared clonotypes, the clonotypes found in all four sorted-subset donors had higher generation probabilities. Roughly 5.2% of naive CD4, 3.5% of naive CD8, roughly 2.4% of memory CD4, and 0.4% of memory CD8 clonotypes were shared across several donors.

The donors were healthy, HIV-negative adults with no recently reported acute infections or vaccinations. Every donor was a Caucasian adult residing in Nashville, Tennessee, USA. CD4+ T cells were enriched through magnetic negative selection, after which naive cells were positively selected on CD45RA and the remaining negative fraction served as the memory subset. Blood was obtained by leukapheresis, after which PBMCs were separated by Ficoll-Histopaque density gradient centrifugation and cryopreserved in liquid nitrogen vapor phase. Analytical flow cytometry was used to check the purity and quantity of every magnetically sorted T cell population. From each sorted fraction, genomic DNA was isolated and quantified by UV absorbance on a Nanodrop 2000c. As encoded in the germline V gene, CDR1 is ENHRY while CDR2 is SYGVKD. At the junction V is shortened by 0 bases and J by 5 bases, with 10 bases in between. Reading from cysteine to phenylalanine, the CDR3 counts 14 amino acids. Of all the DNA, just the CDR3 is kept, 42 bases in frame from base 1.

In regard to this clone: Its specific antigen is unknown. One base away there is no much larger clone; base qualities are not given.

Using the deep immunoSEQ assay, TCR CDR3 regions were amplified from genomic DNA by multiplex PCR. Genomic DNA extracted from each cell subset was distributed evenly over all wells of several immunoSEQ 96-well plates, and each plate served as one replicate. For sorted subsets, each replicate PCR was loaded with 200 to 250 ng genomic DNA, equivalent to 32,000 or so T cell genomes. The purified libraries were quantified using a Qubit 3.0 fluorometer, sized with a Bioanalyzer 2100, and then quantified again using the KAPA Library Quantification kit. Every immunoSEQ 96-well plate was sequenced on a separate single-read 150-cycle Illumina NextSeq 550 flow cell. In the paper's pipeline: Because only junctional sequences without quality scores were contained in the immunoSEQ output, filtering matching that applied to full-length reads could not be performed. Sequences were annotated with PyIR, a Python wrapper for IgBLAST v1.9, using IMGT germline references to assign V/J genes and CDR3. Any read was removed if the V/J assignment was weak (E-value above 1e-6), the CDR3 was missing, or the read contained stop codons, out-of-frame junctions, or ambiguous translated residues. V3J clonotypes were defined as sequences sharing an identical inferred V gene, J gene, and CDR3 amino acid sequence. Percentage overlap between repertoires was calculated by dividing the number of shared unique clonotypes by the size of the smaller repertoire. RTK rarefaction, the Chao1 estimator, and Recon v2.1 estimates of unobserved clonotypes were used to assess repertoire richness. For all TCRbeta clonotypes obtained by the gDNA method from a few donors, generation probabilities were computed with OLGA. What TCRdb holds here is the immuneACCESS table cut down to in-frame rearrangements. Part of the clones is not present; checked against another copy, under half of the missing clones reflect an unresolved V gene, and the others are unexplained. For V, J and clone size, that table is used; D and trimming come from the DNA. This sample lists around 720,000 clones; 73% were detected once. 1.5% to 2% of the sample belongs to the ten largest clones.

This receptor was taken from a woman between 25 and 40 years old in good health. Sequencing was carried out using memory CD4+ T cells sorted from blood. Reading the label with the study, this specimen's cell subset or site is: CD45RA-negative fraction. Recombination connected TRBV10-3 to TRBJ2-5, with a tentative D gene TRBD2 over 6 matching bases. CDR3 protein: CAISESMEGETQYF. In nucleotides, the sequence is TGTGCCATCAGTGAGTCAATGGAGGGGGAGACCCAGTACTTC.